The 4 T cell receptor beta chains reported below all come from one sample, sequenced in a study of blood T cell repertoires in COVID-19 (dated by TCRdb to 2018 to 2020). The library was made by the immunoSEQ multiplex PCR assay. TCRdb limited this immuneACCESS table to in-frame rearrangements with V and J called. A share of clones is missing; checked studies link under half to unresolved V genes, and the rest is unexplained. This sample comprises some 250,000 clones, more than 70% of them detected only once. The biggest ten clones account for about 0.99% of the sample. Sequenced: peripheral blood. The receptor set was obtained from a woman aged 35 to 49 who had recovered from COVID-19.

This chain links TRBV7-9 with TRBJ2-7, with 8 bases lining up with TRBD1. There are 15 residues in the CDR3. The J segment lost 3 bases and the V segment lost 5 bases, leaving 9 bases of the junction unmatched. Germline CDR1 SEHNR, CDR2 FQNEAQ (reference sequence). CDR3 region: CASSKQGQAIYEQYV. Written as DNA, the CDR3 is TGTGCCAGCAGCAAACAGGGACAGGCGATCTACGAGCAGTACGTC.

This clone was observed a few times. This chain uses TRBV27 with TRBJ1-1; 7 nucleotides align to TRBD1. This CDR3 has 13 residues. Per the germline V gene, CDR1 is MNHEY and CDR2 is SMNVEV (reference sequence). Trimming took 7 bases from V and 4 from J; bases not matched to a gene: 6. In DNA form, the CDR3 reads TGTGCCAGCAAAACTACAGGGGCCACTGAAGCTTTCTTT. Its protein product is CASKTTGATEAFF.

The chain employs TRBV29-1 and TRBJ1-1; D is unclear. Germline CDR1 and CDR2: SQVTM and ANQGSEA. This CDR3 spans 17 amino acids. Deletions cut 7 bases from V and 2 bases from J, with 26 bases between. CDR3: CSARAGGSLGRNTEAFF. CDR3 coding DNA: TGCAGCGCCCGAGCGGGCGGGAGCTTAGGTCGCAACACTGAAGCTTTCTTT.

The chain employs TRBV27 and TRBJ2-1; D remains unclear. Germline V gives CDR1 MNHEY, CDR2 SMNVEV (reference sequence). This CDR3 contains 13 residues. The V end was cut by 4 bases, the J end by 3 bases, with 7 bases between. The CDR3 here is CASSYNVYNEQFF. CDR3 nucleotides: TGTGCCAGCAGTTATAATGTCTACAATGAGCAGTTCTTC.